These 4 T cell receptor beta chains were all obtained from the same sample, sequenced in a study of regulatory T cells in long-lasting Graves disease. Documented time point: persistent/refractory GD, antithyroid drugs over 5 years with positive TRAb. Scientists built the TCR library using RNA that was extracted from PBMCs. Investigators prepared the TCR beta libraries by applying iRepertoire HTBI primers and Arm-PCR of CDR3 regions. TCRdb reanalysed the multiplex PCR reads using MiXCR and keeps one entry per CDR3 protein. The sample contains 500,000 to 800,000 distinct CDR3 sequences, about 30% of which appear only once. The sequencing used peripheral blood mononuclear cells (PBMCs), collected when the disease was refractory, from a patient treated with antithyroid drugs. These receptor sequences come from a female donor with Graves disease.

This clonotype occurred many times. This chain links TRBV10-3 with TRBJ1-1, with D unclear. The CDR3 loop spans 15 amino acids. The V and J ends lost 0 bases and 0 bases respectively, with 8 bases between them. Per germline, CDR1 ENHRY and CDR2 SYGVKD. CDR3 protein: CAISESTLMNTEAFF. CDR3 coding DNA: TGTGCCATCAGTGAGTCGACACTTATGAACACTGAAGCTTTCTTT.

The rearrangement links TRBV3-1 to TRBJ2-6; D gene unclear. The CDR3 is 15 amino acids. V lost 1 base and J 4 bases, leaving 8 bases between the germline ends. CDR1 LGHDT and CDR2 YNNKEL come from the germline V gene (reference sequence). CDR3 sequence reads: CASSQAGSGANVLTF. CDR3 nucleotide sequence: TGTGCCAGCAGCCAAGCTGGGTCCGGGGCCAACGTCCTGACTTTC.

This clonotype was found a few times. The V gene is TRBV6-5, the J gene TRBJ2-2; TRBD1 matches 11 bases. With 0 bases clipped from V and 6 bases from J, the junction kept 0 bases outside the gene matches. The CDR3 runs 15 residues. Germline V gene sequence: CDR1 MNHEY, CDR2 SVGAGI. The CDR3 spells CASSYSGQGAGELFF. The CDR3 DNA reads TGTGCCAGCAGTTACTCGGGACAGGGGGCCGGGGAGCTGTTTTTT.

This clonotype has only a few counts. The chain has TRBV30 and TRBJ2-7; the match to TRBD2 covers 11 bases. This CDR3 region has 14 residues. The ends lost 4 bases at V and 2 bases at J; junction bases unmatched: 4. Germline V gives CDR1 GTSNPN, CDR2 SVGIG (reference sequence). CDR3 sequence: CAWKPGLAAYEQYF. The CDR3 nucleotides are TGTGCCTGGAAACCGGGACTAGCGGCCTACGAGCAGTACTTC. Filled out from reference TRBV30 and TRBJ2-7, the complete variable domain reads SQTIHQWPATLVQPVGSPLSLECTVEGTSNPNLYWYRQAAGRGLQLLFYSVGIGQISSEVPQNLSASRPQDRQFILSSKKLLLSDSGFYLCAWKPGLAAYEQYFGPGTRLTVT.